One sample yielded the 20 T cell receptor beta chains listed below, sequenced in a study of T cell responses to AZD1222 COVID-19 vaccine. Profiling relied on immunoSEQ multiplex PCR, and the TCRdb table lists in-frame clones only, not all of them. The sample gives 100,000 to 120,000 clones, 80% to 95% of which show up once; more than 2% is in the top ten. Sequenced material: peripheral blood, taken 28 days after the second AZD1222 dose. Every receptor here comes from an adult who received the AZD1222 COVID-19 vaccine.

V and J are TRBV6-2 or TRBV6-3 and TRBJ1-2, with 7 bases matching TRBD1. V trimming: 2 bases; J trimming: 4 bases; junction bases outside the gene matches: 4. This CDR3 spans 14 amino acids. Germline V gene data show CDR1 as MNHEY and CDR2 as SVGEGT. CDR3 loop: CASSYLRTGYGYTF. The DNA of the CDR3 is TGTGCCAGCAGTTACCTGAGGACAGGCTATGGCTACACCTTC.

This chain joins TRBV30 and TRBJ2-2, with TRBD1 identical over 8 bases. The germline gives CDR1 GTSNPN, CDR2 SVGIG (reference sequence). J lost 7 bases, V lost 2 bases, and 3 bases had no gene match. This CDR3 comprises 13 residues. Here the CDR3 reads CAWSLTGGGELFF. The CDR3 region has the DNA TGTGCCTGGAGTCTTACAGGGGGCGGGGAGCTGTTTTTT.

The CDR3 spells CASSATSSSYNEQFF. CDR3 sequence (DNA): TGTGCCAGCAGCGCAACCTCGAGCTCCTACAATGAGCAGTTCTTC. The rearrangement uses TRBV9 and TRBJ2-1, with D unclear. This CDR3 is 15 amino acids long. Per germline, CDR1 SGDLS and CDR2 YYNGEE. V lost 3 bases, J lost 0 bases, and 10 bases lay in between.

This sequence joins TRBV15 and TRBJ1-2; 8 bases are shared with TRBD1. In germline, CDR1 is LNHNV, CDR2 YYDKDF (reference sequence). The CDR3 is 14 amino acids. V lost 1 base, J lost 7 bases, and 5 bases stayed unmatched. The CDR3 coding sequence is TGTGCCACCAGCAGAGCCGGGACAGGAGGTGGCTACACCTTC. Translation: CATSRAGTGGGYTF.

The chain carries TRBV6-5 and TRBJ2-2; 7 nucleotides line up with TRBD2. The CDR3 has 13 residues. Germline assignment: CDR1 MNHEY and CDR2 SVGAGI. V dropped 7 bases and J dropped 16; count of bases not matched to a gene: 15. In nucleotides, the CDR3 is TGTGCCAGCATAGCCCCCGGGACTACCCTAGCGTTTTTT. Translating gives CASIAPGTTLAFF.

The CDR3 region is CASSPIVGGAQPQHF. In nucleotides, the CDR3 is TGTGCCAGCTCACCCATTGTGGGCGGAGCTCAGCCCCAGCATTTT. This chain connects TRBV18 to TRBJ1-5; D not certain. Germline lookup yields CDR1 KGHSH and CDR2 LQKENI. Trimming took 3 bases from V and 6 from J, leaving 15 bases between them. The CDR3 consists of 15 residues.

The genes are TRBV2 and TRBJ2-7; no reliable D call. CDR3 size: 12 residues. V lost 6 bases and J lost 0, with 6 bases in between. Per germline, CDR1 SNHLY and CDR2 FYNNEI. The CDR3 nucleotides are TGTGCCAGCAGGATTAGCTCCTACGAGCAGTACTTC. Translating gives CASRISSYEQYF.

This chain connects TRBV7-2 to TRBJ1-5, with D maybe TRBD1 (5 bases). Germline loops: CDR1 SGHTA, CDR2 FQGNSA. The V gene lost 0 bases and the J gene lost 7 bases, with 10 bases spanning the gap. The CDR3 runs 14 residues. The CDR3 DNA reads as TGTGCCAGCAGCTTAGCGGAGGGGACCCAGCCCCAGCATTTT. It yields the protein CASSLAEGTQPQHF.

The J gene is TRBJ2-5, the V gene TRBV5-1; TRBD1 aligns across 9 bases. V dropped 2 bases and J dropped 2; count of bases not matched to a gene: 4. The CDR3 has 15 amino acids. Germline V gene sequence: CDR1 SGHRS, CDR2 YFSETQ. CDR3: CASSFGTGRQETQYF. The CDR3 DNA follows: TGCGCCAGCAGCTTTGGGACAGGGCGGCAAGAGACCCAGTACTTC.

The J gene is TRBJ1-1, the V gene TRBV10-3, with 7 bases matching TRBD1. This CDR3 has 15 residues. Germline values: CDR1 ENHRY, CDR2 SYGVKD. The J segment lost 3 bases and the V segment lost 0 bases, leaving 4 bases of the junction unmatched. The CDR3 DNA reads TGTGCCATCAGTGAGTCCAGGGGGGACTACACTGAAGCTTTCTTT. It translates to CAISESRGDYTEAFF.

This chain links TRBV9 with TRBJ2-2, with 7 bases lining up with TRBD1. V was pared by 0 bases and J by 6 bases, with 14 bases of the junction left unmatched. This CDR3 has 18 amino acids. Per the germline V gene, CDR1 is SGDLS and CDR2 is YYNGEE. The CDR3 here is CASSVVGTAKIRPGELFF. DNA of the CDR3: TGTGCCAGCAGCGTAGTTGGGACAGCGAAAATTCGTCCCGGGGAGCTGTTTTTT.

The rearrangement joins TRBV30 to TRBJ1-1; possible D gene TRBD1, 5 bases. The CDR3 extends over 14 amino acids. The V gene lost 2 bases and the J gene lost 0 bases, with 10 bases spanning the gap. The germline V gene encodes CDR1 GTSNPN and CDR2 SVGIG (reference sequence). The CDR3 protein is CAWSLGQMNTEAFF. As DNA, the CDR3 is TGTGCCTGGAGTTTGGGGCAGATGAACACTGAAGCTTTCTTT.

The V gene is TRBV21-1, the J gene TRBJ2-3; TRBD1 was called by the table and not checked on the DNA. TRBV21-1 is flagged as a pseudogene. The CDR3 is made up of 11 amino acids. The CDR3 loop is CARRRGDTQYF. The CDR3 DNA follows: TGTGCCAGGCGCAGGGGAGATACGCAGTATTTT.

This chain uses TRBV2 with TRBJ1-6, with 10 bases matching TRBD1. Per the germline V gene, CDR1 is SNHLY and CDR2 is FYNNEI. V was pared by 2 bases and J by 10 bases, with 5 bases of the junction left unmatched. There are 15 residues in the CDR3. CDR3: CASSEIGQGGSPLHF. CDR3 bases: TGTGCCAGCAGTGAAATAGGACAGGGGGGCTCACCCCTCCACTTT.

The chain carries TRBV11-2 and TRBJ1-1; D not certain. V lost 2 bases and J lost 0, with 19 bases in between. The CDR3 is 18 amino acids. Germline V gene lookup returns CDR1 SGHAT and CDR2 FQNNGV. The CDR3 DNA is TGTGCCAGCAGCTTAAAATTTCCGGACCGACCGCTGAACACTGAAGCTTTCTTT. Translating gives CASSLKFPDRPLNTEAFF.

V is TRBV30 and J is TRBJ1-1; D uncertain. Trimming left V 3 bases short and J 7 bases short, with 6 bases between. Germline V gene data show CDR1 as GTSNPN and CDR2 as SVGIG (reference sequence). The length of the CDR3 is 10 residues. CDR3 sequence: CAWRRSEAFF. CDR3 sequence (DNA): TGTGCCTGGAGGAGAAGTGAAGCTTTCTTT.

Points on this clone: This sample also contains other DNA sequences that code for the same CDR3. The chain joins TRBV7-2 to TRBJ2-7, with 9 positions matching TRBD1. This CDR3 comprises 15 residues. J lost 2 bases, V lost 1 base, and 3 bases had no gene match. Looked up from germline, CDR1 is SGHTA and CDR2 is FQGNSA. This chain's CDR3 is CASSLVGQGTYEQYF. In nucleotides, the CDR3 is TGTGCCAGCAGCTTAGTGGGACAGGGCACCTACGAGCAGTACTTC. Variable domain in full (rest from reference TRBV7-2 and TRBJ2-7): GAGVSQSPSNKVTEKGKDVELRCDPISGHTALYWYRQSLGQGLEFLIYFQGNSAPDKSGLPSDRFSAERTGGSVSTLTIQRTQQEDSAVYLCASSLVGQGTYEQYFGPGTRLTVT.

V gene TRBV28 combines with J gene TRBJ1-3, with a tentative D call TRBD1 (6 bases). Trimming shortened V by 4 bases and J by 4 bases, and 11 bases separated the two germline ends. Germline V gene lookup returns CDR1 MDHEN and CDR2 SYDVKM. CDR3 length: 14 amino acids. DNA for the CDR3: TGTGCCAGCAGTTACAGGGAGGCGGGAAACACCATATATTTT. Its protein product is CASSYREAGNTIYF.

The CDR3 here is CASSPVGQTYNSPLHF. Written as DNA, the CDR3 is TGTGCCAGCTCACCGGTGGGACAGACATATAATTCACCCCTCCACTTT. The rearrangement joins TRBV18 to TRBJ1-6; 7 bases match TRBD1. Germline V CDR1 and CDR2: KGHSH, LQKENI. V lost 3 bases to trimming and J lost 4 bases; unmatched junction nucleotides: 6. The CDR3 is 16 amino acids.

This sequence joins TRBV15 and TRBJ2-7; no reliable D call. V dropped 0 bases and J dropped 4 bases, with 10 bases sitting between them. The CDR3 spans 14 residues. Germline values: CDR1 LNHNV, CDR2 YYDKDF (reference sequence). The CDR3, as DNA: TGTGCCACCAGCAGAGATCAACGGATATACGAGCAGTACTTC. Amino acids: CATSRDQRIYEQYF.